The TCR beta chain under discussion was sequenced for a study of shared clonotypes between healthy human individuals. This table comes from immunoSEQ multiplex PCR, and its TCRdb copy is limited to in-frame clones, with some not included. Among some 1.4 million clones listed, 95% to 97% were seen once. The sequencing sample was made of naive CD4+ T cells sorted from blood. The sample's subset: CD45RA+ positively selected. The TCR comes from a man aged 25-45 years in good health.

The CDR3 spells CASSLAPTVQETQYF. DNA for the CDR3: TGTGCCAGCAGCTTAGCCCCGACAGTTCAAGAGACCCAGTACTTC. The chain carries TRBV7-3 and TRBJ2-5; a possible D gene is TRBD1 (5 bases). The germline V gene encodes CDR1 SGHTA and CDR2 FQGTGA. The CDR3 runs to 15 residues. V was cut by 2 bases and J by 2 bases, with 12 bases left in between.